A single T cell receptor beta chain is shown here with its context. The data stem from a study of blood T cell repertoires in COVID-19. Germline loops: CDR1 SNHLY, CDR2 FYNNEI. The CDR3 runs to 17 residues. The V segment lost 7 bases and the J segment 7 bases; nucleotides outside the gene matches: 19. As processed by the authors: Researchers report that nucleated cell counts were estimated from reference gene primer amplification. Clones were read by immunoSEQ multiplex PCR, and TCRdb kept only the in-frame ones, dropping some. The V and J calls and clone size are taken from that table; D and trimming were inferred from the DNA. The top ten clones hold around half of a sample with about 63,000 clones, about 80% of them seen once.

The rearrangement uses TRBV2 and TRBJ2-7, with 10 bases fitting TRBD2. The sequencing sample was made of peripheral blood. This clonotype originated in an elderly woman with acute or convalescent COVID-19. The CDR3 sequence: CASTGAPSGSRFWEQYF. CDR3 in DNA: TGTGCCAGCACCGGGGCCCCTAGCGGGAGTAGATTCTGGGAGCAGTACTTC.